Listed below are T cell receptor beta chains from one sample, sequenced in a study of blood T cell repertoires in COVID-19. Data came from immunoSEQ multiplex PCR; TCRdb stores just in-frame clones and leaves some out. The data contain some 220,000 clones, approximately 87% of them seen just once; the ten biggest clones take up 2.5% to 3.5%. The source material was PBMCs or T cells enriched from blood (not recorded which). The receptors come from a woman in her forties or fifties in a cohort exposed to, infected with or recovered from COVID-19 (not recorded which). The CDR3 runs from the conserved cysteine through the conserved F or W. The D gene is left open where the match is weak. Size tells how often a clone was seen (once, few, many) or the class of an expanded clone, and some rows leave it out.

length | D | size | J | V | CDR3 | DNA
15 | TRBD1 | NA | TRBJ1-2 | TRBV7-9 | CASSHRDRAAYGYTF | TGTGCCAGCAGCCACCGGGACAGGGCAGCCTATGGCTACACCTTC
16 | TRBD1 | NA | TRBJ1-6 | TRBV9 | CASSAPPGTGYSPLHF | TGTGCCAGCAGCGCTCCTCCCGGGACAGGGTATTCACCCCTCCACTTT
16 | TRBD2 | once | TRBJ2-3 | TRBV7-9 | CASSPWLAGSTDTQYF | TGTGCCAGCAGCCCCTGGCTAGCGGGAAGCACAGATACGCAGTATTTT
15 | NA | NA | TRBJ2-2 | TRBV27 | CASSRWGPSTGELFF | TGTGCCAGCAGCCGGTGGGGGCCGAGTACCGGGGAGCTGTTTTTT
13 | NA | NA | TRBJ1-2 | TRBV5-8 | CASREDRWDGYTF | TGTGCCAGCAGGGAAGACAGGTGGGATGGCTACACCTTC
16 | TRBD2 | NA | TRBJ2-2 | TRBV30 | CAWRRAEREYTGELFF | TGTGCCTGGAGAAGGGCTGAGCGGGAGTACACCGGGGAGCTGTTTTTT
14 | NA | NA | TRBJ1-5 | TRBV7-2 | CASSLAGSNQPQHF | TGTGCCAGCAGCTTAGCCGGGAGCAATCAGCCCCAGCATTTT
15 | TRBD1 | NA | TRBJ1-2 | TRBV4-3 | CASSQERQGASGYTF | TGCGCCAGCAGCCAAGAGCGCCAGGGGGCCAGCGGCTACACCTTC
16 | TRBD1 | NA | TRBJ1-1 | TRBV4-2 | CASSPLTGRRGTEAFF | TGTGCCAGCAGCCCCTTGACAGGGAGGAGAGGCACTGAAGCTTTCTTT
15 | NA | few | TRBJ2-2 | TRBV7-6 | CASSEKQGPGGELFF | TGTGCCAGCAGCGAGAAACAGGGTCCGGGCGGGGAGCTGTTTTTT
14 | NA | NA | TRBJ1-5 | TRBV28 | CASSTDPSNQPQHF | TGTGCCAGCAGTACAGACCCTAGCAATCAGCCCCAGCATTTT
16 | NA | NA | TRBJ1-3 | TRBV11-2 | CASSLDTGTSGNTIYF | TGTGCCAGCAGCTTAGATACAGGGACCTCTGGAAACACCATATATTTT
13 | NA | NA | TRBJ1-1 | TRBV9 | CASRASKNTEAFF | TGTGCCAGCCGCGCATCAAAGAACACTGAAGCTTTCTTT
14 | TRBD1 | few | TRBJ1-1 | TRBV6-5 | CASRKGQGATEAFF | TGTGCCAGCAGAAAAGGACAGGGGGCCACTGAAGCTTTCTTT
16 | NA | NA | TRBJ2-7 | TRBV4-1 | CASSPIRGAFLNEQYF | TGCGCCAGCAGCCCTATCAGGGGGGCCTTTCTCAACGAGCAGTACTTC
18 | TRBD1 | NA | TRBJ2-1 | TRBV3-1/TRBV3-2 | CASSQDKGAATLYNEQFF | TGTGCCAGCAGCCAAGACAAGGGGGCAGCTACACTCTACAATGAGCAGTTCTTC
13 | NA | NA | TRBJ1-1 | TRBV7-3 | CASSSPGNTEAFF | TGTGCCAGCAGCTCCCCGGGGAACACTGAAGCTTTCTTT
17 | TRBD1 | NA | TRBJ1-1 | TRBV6-4 | CASNLAPGTGPNTEAFF | TGTGCCAGCAACCTAGCCCCCGGGACAGGACCCAACACTGAAGCTTTCTTT
16 | TRBD2 | once | TRBJ2-5 | TRBV5-4 | CASSFGQTSGEETQYF | TGTGCCAGCAGCTTTGGACAGACTAGCGGGGAAGAGACCCAGTACTTC
12 | NA | NA | TRBJ2-7 | TRBV6-2/TRBV6-3 | CASSYPGYEQYF | TGTGCCAGCAGTTACCCGGGGTACGAGCAGTACTTC
14 | TRBD1 | NA | TRBJ2-7 | TRBV9 | CASSVGDRVGEQYF | TGTGCCAGCAGCGTAGGGGACAGGGTGGGCGAGCAGTACTTC
16 | NA | NA | TRBJ2-2 | TRBV4-3 | CASSHGSAKNTGELFF | TGCGCCAGCAGCCACGGGAGCGCTAAAAACACCGGGGAGCTGTTTTTT
16 | NA | NA | TRBJ1-1 | TRBV6-2/TRBV6-3 | CASSYLKGQTNTEAFF | TGTGCCAGCAGTTACTTAAAGGGGCAGACTAACACTGAAGCTTTCTTT
14 | TRBD1 | NA | TRBJ2-7 | TRBV5-1 | CASSLIRGPYEQYF | TGCGCCAGCAGCTTGATCAGGGGGCCCTACGAGCAGTACTTC
14 | NA | NA | TRBJ1-2 | TRBV24-1 | CATSDTGTSVGYTF | TGTGCCACCAGTGACACTGGGACATCGGTTGGCTACACCTTC
15 | TRBD2 | NA | TRBJ2-5 | TRBV11-3 | CASSLGGTTEETQYF | TGTGCCAGCAGCTTAGGGGGGACTACCGAAGAGACCCAGTACTTC
15 | TRBD1 | NA | TRBJ1-5 | TRBV7-9 | CASSPTRGPNQPQHF | TGTGCCAGCAGCCCAACGAGGGGGCCAAATCAGCCCCAGCATTTT
16 | TRBD2 | NA | TRBJ2-1 | TRBV5-8 | CASSRGLALSYNEQFF | TGTGCCAGCAGCAGGGGACTAGCTCTCTCCTACAATGAGCAGTTCTTC
13 | NA | NA | TRBJ1-3 | TRBV2 | CASYADSGNTIYF | TGTGCCAGCTATGCAGACTCTGGAAACACCATATATTTT
13 | TRBD2 | NA | TRBJ2-7 | TRBV10-3 | CATSGTSGFEQYF | TGTGCCACCTCCGGGACTAGCGGCTTTGAGCAGTACTTC
16 | NA | NA | TRBJ1-4 | TRBV18 | CASSPQRTRSNEKLFF | TGTGCCAGCTCACCGCAAAGGACAAGGAGTAATGAAAAACTGTTTTTT
13 | NA | NA | TRBJ1-2 | TRBV2 | CASTGGLNYGYTF | TGTGCCAGCACGGGCGGGCTGAACTATGGCTACACCTTC
14 | NA | few | TRBJ1-6 | TRBV2 | CASSEETDYSPLHF | TGTGCCAGCAGCGAGGAGACAGATTATTCACCCCTCCACTTT
16 | NA | NA | TRBJ2-4 | TRBV28 | CASSAGGDLAKNIQYF | TGTGCCAGCAGTGCTGGAGGGGACTTGGCCAAAAACATTCAGTACTTC
16 | NA | NA | TRBJ2-2 | TRBV5-1 | CASSLARGPNTGELFF | TGCGCCAGCAGCTTGGCAAGGGGCCCGAACACCGGGGAGCTGTTTTTT
14 | NA | NA | TRBJ2-5 | TRBV9 | CASSRYREKETQYF | TGTGCCAGCAGCCGGTATCGTGAAAAAGAGACCCAGTACTTC
15 | NA | NA | TRBJ2-5 | TRBV4-1 | CASSQAISGEETQYF | TGCGCCAGCAGCCAAGCTATTTCAGGGGAGGAGACCCAGTACTTC
15 | NA | NA | TRBJ1-2 | TRBV27 | CASSFGLGQAYGYTF | TGTGCCAGCAGTTTCGGGTTGGGGCAGGCCTATGGCTACACCTTC
17 | TRBD1 | once | TRBJ2-5 | TRBV5-1 | CASSFTVGTGGGETQYF | TGCGCCAGCAGCTTCACCGTCGGGACAGGGGGCGGGGAGACCCAGTACTTC
16 | TRBD1 | NA | TRBJ2-5 | TRBV5-1 | CASTLLAGQGKETQYF | TGCGCCAGCACCCTCCTCGCGGGACAGGGAAAAGAGACCCAGTACTTC
18 | NA | few | TRBJ2-2 | TRBV4-3 | CASSQEALYRVGTGELFF | TGCGCCAGCAGCCAAGAAGCCCTATACAGGGTAGGGACCGGGGAGCTGTTTTTT
14 | NA | NA | TRBJ1-2 | TRBV10-3 | CAISESEGRGGYTF | TGTGCCATCAGTGAATCCGAGGGCCGAGGTGGCTACACCTTC
14 | TRBD1 | NA | TRBJ1-1 | TRBV28 | CASSAHRGFGEAFF | TGTGCCAGCAGTGCCCACAGGGGGTTCGGTGAAGCTTTCTTT
16 | NA | NA | TRBJ1-1 | TRBV4-1 | CASSQDDSLRTTEAFF | TGCGCCAGCAGCCAAGATGATTCACTAAGGACAACTGAAGCTTTCTTT
13 | TRBD1 | NA | TRBJ1-1 | TRBV28 | CASILTGGSEAFF | TGTGCCAGCATCCTAACAGGGGGCTCTGAAGCTTTCTTT
17 | NA | NA | TRBJ1-3 | TRBV6-2/TRBV6-3 | CASSYIAATGSGNTIYF | TGTGCCAGCAGTTACATCGCCGCAACAGGGTCTGGAAACACCATATATTTT
14 | TRBD2 | NA | TRBJ2-5 | TRBV6-2/TRBV6-3 | CASSLKRGGETQYF | TGTGCCAGCAGCCTAAAGCGGGGCGGGGAGACCCAGTACTTC
16 | NA | NA | TRBJ1-5 | TRBV7-2 | CASSLGSSAGLQPQHF | TGTGCCAGCAGCTTAGGGTCTTCGGCAGGGCTTCAGCCCCAGCATTTT
15 | TRBD2 | NA | TRBJ2-3 | TRBV12-5 | CASGLEAGGTDTQYF | TGTGCTAGTGGTTTGGAGGCGGGAGGAACAGATACGCAGTATTTT
12 | NA | NA | TRBJ1-5 | TRBV19 | CASSPPLAAQHF | TGTGCCAGTAGTCCCCCCCTGGCGGCCCAGCATTTT
12 | TRBD2 | NA | TRBJ2-3 | TRBV29-1 | CSAYPGGDTQYF | TGCAGCGCTTACCCGGGAGGGGATACGCAGTATTTT